The present TCR beta chain was sequenced within a study of technical replicates of blood from a handful of donors. Clones were sequenced by immunoSEQ multiplex PCR, and TCRdb holds only the in-frame ones, with some missing. The table has about 81,000 clones, about 81% seen once; the top ten hold around 4%. This CDR3 region has 12 residues. V lost 10 bases, J lost 3 bases, and 13 bases lay in between. Germline loops: CDR1 MDHEN, CDR2 SYDVKM. The source is a human donor in good health. Some clones in this sample may be carry-over from other donors' samples. The chain couples TRBV28 to TRBJ2-7; D might be TRBD1 (5 bases). The sample was PBMCs. The DNA for the CDR3 is TGTGCCATCAATGGACAAAACTACGAGCAGTACTTC. Amino acid sequence: CAINGQNYEQYF.